This T cell receptor beta chain originates from a study of shared clonotypes between healthy human individuals. Germline V gives CDR1 ENHRY, CDR2 SYGVKD. The CDR3 consists of 13 residues. Between the trimmed V and J ends, which lost 4 bases and 1 base, there was a span of 8 bases. Some 100 million PBMCs per unsorted sample were used for genomic DNA. Deep was the level at which the assay was run. Ten immunoSEQ deep assay plates served to sequence unsorted PBMC DNA. Under the authors' procedure: Sequence data from immunoSEQ were junction-only and lacked quality scores; consequently, filtering differed. Libraries were prepared by immunoSEQ multiplex PCR; TCRdb keeps only in-frame clonotypes and omits some of them. V, J and clone size reflect that table, while D and trimming were determined from the DNA. Of around 530,000 clones in the sample, roughly 79% are singletons; the top ten hold 12%.

Input material: PBMCs. The sequence was collected from a woman between 35 and 50 years old in good health. Some clones in this sample may be carry-over from other donors' samples. The V call is TRBV10-3, the J call TRBJ2-7; weak D call: TRBD1 (6 bases). CDR3 sequence: CAISGQVSYEQYF. CDR3 in DNA: TGTGCCATCAGTGGACAGGTATCCTACGAGCAGTACTTC.